Below, one T cell receptor beta chain is given with its context. This clone was seen a single time. The antigen it binds to is not known. Within one base of it there is no much larger clone, and no base qualities were kept. The immunoSEQ Assay, a bias-controlled multiplex PCR, was used to amplify TCRbeta CDR3 regions from genomic DNA. Processing in the source paper ran as follows. Within the assay, amplification of reference gene primers was used to estimate how many nucleated cells each sample contained. Sequence reads were collapsed and filtered to measure the absolute abundance of every unique TCRbeta CDR3 rearrangement. For each sample, productive Simpson clonality was calculated by taking the square root of Simpson's diversity index across productive rearrangements. Entries here come from immuneACCESS through TCRdb and include only in-frame sequences with V and J called. Some clones fail to appear in such tables; in the studies checked, an unresolved V gene covers under half of the shortfall, and the cause of the remainder is unknown. The V and J calls and clone size are taken from that table; D and trimming were inferred from the DNA. Across this sample there are 140,000 to 150,000 clones, with 82% seen only once. The ten biggest clones cover approximately 14% of the sample.

The sample comes from a study of blood T cell repertoires in COVID-19 (dated by TCRdb to about 2020). Regarding the study in general: Samples from collaborators originated in the United States, Italy and Spain and spanned both the acute and convalescent phases of COVID-19. The prospective study material was composed of cDNA or gDNA derived from T cells, B-cell-depleted T cells, or PBMCs. Subjects who had been exposed to COVID-19, were actively infected with it, or had recovered from it provided the deeply sampled blood TCRbeta repertoires that made up the dataset. A freely available public database, intended as a resource for researchers studying the immune response to SARS-CoV-2, is where the repertoires were released. Samples were obtained from the ongoing ImmuneRACE study (first 160 participants) and from approximately 1,200 subjects provided by 6 global collaborators. Sample metadata almost always included a de-identified subject ID, COVID-19 status, age in years and sex. HLA class I and class II types, where available, came from metadata supplied by the sample provider rather than from assay-based typing.

Whole blood was collected in K2EDTA tubes by collaborating institutions according to the institutions' own protocols. For TCRbeta analysis, collaborator samples were shipped as frozen whole blood, as isolated PBMCs, or as DNA extracted from either sample type. The research as a whole found: Clinical and demographic metadata were provided uncurated, with the amount varying by source and participant.

This clonotype was sampled from a human donor with acute or convalescent COVID-19. The donor label of this sample is uncertain. The specimen was peripheral blood.

The bases are TGCAGCGTTGAAGATCCCGGGACAGACTACAATGAGCAGTTCTTC. The translation is CSVEDPGTDYNEQFF. The rearranged chain carries TRBV29-1 and TRBJ2-1; 7 of the junction bases match TRBD1. Sequences SQVTM (CDR1) and ANQGSEA (CDR2) are obtained from the germline V gene. The CDR3 sequence holds 15 residues, the cysteine and phenylalanine included. The sequence is cut down to CDR3 DNA, 45 bases in frame from base 1. Trimming removed 0 bases from V and 3 bases from J; the gene matches leave 5 bases unexplained.